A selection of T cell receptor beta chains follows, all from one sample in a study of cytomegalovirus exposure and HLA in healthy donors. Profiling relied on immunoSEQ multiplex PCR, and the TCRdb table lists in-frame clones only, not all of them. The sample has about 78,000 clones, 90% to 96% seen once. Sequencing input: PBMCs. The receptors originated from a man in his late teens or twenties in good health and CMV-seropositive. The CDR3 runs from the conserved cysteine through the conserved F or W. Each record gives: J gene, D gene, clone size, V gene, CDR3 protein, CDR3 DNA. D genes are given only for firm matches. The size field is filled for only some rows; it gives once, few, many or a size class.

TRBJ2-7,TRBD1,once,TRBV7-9,CASSLYGTGGYEQYF,TGTGCCAGCAGCTTATATGGAACAGGGGGCTACGAGCAGTACTTC
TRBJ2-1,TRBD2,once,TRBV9,CASSVSGRDYNEQFF,TGTGCCAGCAGCGTCAGCGGGAGGGATTACAATGAGCAGTTCTTC
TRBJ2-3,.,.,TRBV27,CASSFQAGADTQYF,TGTGCCAGCAGTTTCCAGGCGGGCGCAGATACGCAGTATTTT
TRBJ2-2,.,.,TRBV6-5,CASSRVGGSNGELFF,TGTGCCAGCAGCCGAGTAGGAGGATCTAACGGGGAGCTGTTTTTT
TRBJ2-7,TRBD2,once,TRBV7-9,CASSSSGSHSEQYF,TGTGCCAGCAGCTCTAGCGGGTCCCATTCCGAGCAGTACTTC
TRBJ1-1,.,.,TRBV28,CASGRGTEAFF,TGTGCCAGCGGAAGGGGCACTGAAGCTTTCTTT
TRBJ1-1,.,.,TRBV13,CASSFTGWGMNTEAFF,TGTGCCAGCAGCTTTACAGGGTGGGGAATGAACACTGAAGCTTTCTTT
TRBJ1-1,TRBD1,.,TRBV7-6,CASSSRRGLGNTEAFF,TGTGCCAGCAGCTCACGCAGGGGGCTGGGGAACACTGAAGCTTTCTTT
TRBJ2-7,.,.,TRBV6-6,CASSDPRGNYEQYF,TGTGCCAGCAGTGACCCTCGGGGGAACTACGAGCAGTACTTC
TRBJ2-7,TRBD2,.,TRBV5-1,CASRVAGGGYEQYF,TGCGCCAGCAGGGTAGCGGGGGGGGGCTACGAGCAGTACTTC
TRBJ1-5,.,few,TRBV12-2,CASRLSNQPQHF,TGTGCAAGTCGCCTTTCCAATCAGCCCCAGCATTTT
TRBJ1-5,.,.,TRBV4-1,CASSQDWGEGQPQHF,TGCGCCAGCAGCCAAGACTGGGGAGAGGGCCAGCCCCAGCATTTT
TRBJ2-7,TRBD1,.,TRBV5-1,CASSFTSLDREKYEQYF,TGCGCCAGCAGCTTCACCTCCTTGGACAGGGAGAAGTACGAGCAGTACTTC
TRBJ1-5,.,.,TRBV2,CASSEDTFNQPQHF,TGTGCCAGCAGTGAGGACACCTTCAATCAGCCCCAGCATTTT
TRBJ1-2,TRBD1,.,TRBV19,CASREDRGLFYGYTF,TGTGCCAGCCGGGAGGACAGGGGTCTTTTCTATGGCTACACCTTC
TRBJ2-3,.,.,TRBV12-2,CASRRTFTNTQYF,TGTGCAAGTCGACGGACTTTTACCAATACGCAGTATTTT
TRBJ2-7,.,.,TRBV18,CASSLQRVYEQYF,TGTGCCAGCTCCCTTCAACGGGTATACGAGCAGTACTTC
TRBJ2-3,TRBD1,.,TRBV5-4,CASSMDRATDTQYF,TGTGCCAGCAGCATGGACAGGGCCACAGATACGCAGTATTTT
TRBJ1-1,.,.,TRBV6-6,CASSSYRNTEAFF,TGTGCCAGCAGTTCCTATAGGAACACTGAAGCTTTCTTT
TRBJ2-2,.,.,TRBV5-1,CASSPVTANTGELFF,TGCGCCAGCAGCCCGGTAACCGCGAACACCGGGGAGCTGTTTTTT
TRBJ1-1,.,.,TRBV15,CATSTLAGMNTEAFF,TGTGCCACCAGCACGCTCGCGGGGATGAACACTGAAGCTTTCTTT
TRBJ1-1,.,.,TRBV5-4,CASSSGVGVGTEAFF,TGTGCCAGCAGCTCAGGGGTCGGTGTGGGCACTGAAGCTTTCTTT
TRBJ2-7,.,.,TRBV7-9,CASSLAQTPYEQYF,TGTGCCAGCAGCTTAGCGCAGACACCCTACGAGCAGTACTTC
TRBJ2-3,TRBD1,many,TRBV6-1,CASSGTGEADTQYF,TGTGCCAGCAGTGGGACAGGGGAGGCAGATACGCAGTATTTT
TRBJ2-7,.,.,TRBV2,CASSEADSYEQYF,TGTGCCAGCAGTGAAGCCGACAGCTACGAGCAGTACTTC
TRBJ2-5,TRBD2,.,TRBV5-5,CASRSGTSGLPGETQYF,TGTGCCAGCAGGTCCGGGACTAGCGGGTTACCAGGAGAGACCCAGTACTTC